What follows describes a single T cell receptor beta chain. This sample was included in a study of blood T cell repertoires in COVID-19. Turning to the study itself: Spain, Italy and the United States supplied samples that represented acute and convalescent COVID-19. T cells, B-cell-depleted T cells, or PBMCs supplied cDNA or gDNA.

Study processing details: Amplifying reference gene primers gave estimates of nucleated cell counts. Repertoires were generated with immunoSEQ multiplex PCR, while TCRdb's copy carries only in-frame clones and drops some. Clone size and the V and J calls come from that table; the DNA yielded D and trimming. Here the sample spans 150,000 to 200,000 clones, around 80% being singletons. V lost 0 bases, J lost 4 bases, and 12 bases stayed unmatched. This CDR3 contains 18 residues. CDR1 ENHRY and CDR2 SYGVKD come from the germline V gene. The chain recombines TRBV10-3 with TRBJ2-5; 9 bases align to TRBD2. The sequence came from a man in his fifties or sixties with active or convalescent COVID-19. The sample was peripheral blood. The CDR3 DNA sequence: TGTGCCATCAGTGAGTCGGTCGGGGGCGGGGGGGCCCCAGAGACCCAGTACTTC. Amino acid sequence: CAISESVGGGGAPETQYF.